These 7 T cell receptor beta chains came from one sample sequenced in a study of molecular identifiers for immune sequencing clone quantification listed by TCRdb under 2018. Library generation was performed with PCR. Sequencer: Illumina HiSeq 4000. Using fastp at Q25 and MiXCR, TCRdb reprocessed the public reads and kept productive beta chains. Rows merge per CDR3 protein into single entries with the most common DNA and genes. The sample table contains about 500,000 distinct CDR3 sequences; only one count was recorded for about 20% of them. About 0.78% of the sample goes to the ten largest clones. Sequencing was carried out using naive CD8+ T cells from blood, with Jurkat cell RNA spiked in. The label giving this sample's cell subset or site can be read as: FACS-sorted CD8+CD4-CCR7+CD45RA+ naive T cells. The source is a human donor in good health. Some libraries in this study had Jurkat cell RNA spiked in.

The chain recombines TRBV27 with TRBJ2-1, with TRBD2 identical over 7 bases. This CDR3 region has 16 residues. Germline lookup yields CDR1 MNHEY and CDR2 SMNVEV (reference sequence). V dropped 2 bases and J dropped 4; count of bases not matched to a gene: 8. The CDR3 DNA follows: TGTGCCAGCAGTTTAGTCGGGGCGGGACTATACAATGAGCAGTTCTTC. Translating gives CASSLVGAGLYNEQFF.

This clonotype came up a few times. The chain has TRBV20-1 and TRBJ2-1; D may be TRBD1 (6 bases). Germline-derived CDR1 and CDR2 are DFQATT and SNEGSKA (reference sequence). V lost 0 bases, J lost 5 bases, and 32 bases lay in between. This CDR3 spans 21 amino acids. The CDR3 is CSARDSLPQPGAVKFNNEQFF. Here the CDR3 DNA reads TGCAGTGCTAGAGATTCCCTTCCCCAGCCAGGGGCGGTAAAATTTAACAATGAGCAGTTCTTC.

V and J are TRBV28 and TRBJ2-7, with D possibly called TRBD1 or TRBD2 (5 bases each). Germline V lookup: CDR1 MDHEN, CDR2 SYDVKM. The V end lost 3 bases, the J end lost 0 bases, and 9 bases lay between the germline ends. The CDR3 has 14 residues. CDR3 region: CASSFRGASYEQYF. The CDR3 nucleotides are TGTGCCAGCAGTTTTAGGGGAGCCTCCTACGAGCAGTACTTC. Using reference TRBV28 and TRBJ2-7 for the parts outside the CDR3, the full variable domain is DVKVTQSSRYLVKRTGEKVFLECVQDMDHENMFWYRQDPGLGLRLIYFSYDVKMKEKGDIPEGYSVSREKKERFSLILESASTNQTSMYLCASSFRGASYEQYFGPGTRLTVT.

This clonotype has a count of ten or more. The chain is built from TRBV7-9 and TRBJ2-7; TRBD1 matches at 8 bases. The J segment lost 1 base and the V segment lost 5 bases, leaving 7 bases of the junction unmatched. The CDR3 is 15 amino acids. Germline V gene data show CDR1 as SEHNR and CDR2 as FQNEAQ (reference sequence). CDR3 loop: CASSTTGVQSYEQYF. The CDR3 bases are TGTGCCAGCAGCACGACAGGGGTACAATCCTACGAGCAGTACTTC.

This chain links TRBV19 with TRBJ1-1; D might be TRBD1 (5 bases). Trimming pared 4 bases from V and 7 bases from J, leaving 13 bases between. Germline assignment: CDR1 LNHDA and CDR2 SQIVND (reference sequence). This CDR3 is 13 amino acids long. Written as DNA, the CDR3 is TGTGCCAGTAGTACTTCAGGGCCGAATGAAGCTTTCTTT. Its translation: CASSTSGPNEAFF. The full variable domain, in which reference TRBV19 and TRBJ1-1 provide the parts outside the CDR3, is DGGITQSPKYLFRKEGQNVTLSCEQNLNHDAMYWYRQDPGQGLRLIYYSQIVNDFQKGDIAEGYSVSREKKESFPLTVTSAQKNPTAFYLCASSTSGPNEAFFGQGTRLTVV.

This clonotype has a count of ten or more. The CDR3 DNA is TGTGCCAGCAGCTTAGAGTCAGGGGGCTTCAACATTCAGTACTTC. This encodes CASSLESGGFNIQYF. The chain combines TRBV11-3 with TRBJ2-4; 8 bases line up with TRBD1. Losses at the gene ends were 0 bases for V and 7 bases for J; bases not matched to a gene: 5. CDR1 is SGHNT and CDR2 is YENEEA in the germline V gene. The CDR3 contains 15 residues.

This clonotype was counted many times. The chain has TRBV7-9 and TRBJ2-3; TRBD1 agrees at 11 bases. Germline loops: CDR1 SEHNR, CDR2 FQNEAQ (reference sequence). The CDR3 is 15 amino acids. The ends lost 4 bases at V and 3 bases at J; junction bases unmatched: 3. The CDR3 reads CASSSGQGATDTQYF. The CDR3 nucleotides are TGTGCCAGCAGCTCCGGACAGGGGGCAACAGATACGCAGTATTTT.